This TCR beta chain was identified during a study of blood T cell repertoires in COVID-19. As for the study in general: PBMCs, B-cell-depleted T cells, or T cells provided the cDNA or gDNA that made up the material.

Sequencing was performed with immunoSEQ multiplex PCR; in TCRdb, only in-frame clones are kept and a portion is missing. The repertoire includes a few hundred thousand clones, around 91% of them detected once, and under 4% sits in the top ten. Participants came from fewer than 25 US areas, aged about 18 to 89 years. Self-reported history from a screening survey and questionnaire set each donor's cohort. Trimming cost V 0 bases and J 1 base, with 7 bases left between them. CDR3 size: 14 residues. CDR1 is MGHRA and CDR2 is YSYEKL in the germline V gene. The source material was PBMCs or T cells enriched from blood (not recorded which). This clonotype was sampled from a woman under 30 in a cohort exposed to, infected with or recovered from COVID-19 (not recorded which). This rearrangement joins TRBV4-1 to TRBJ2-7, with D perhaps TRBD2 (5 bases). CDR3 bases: TGCGCCAGCAGCCAAGATCGGGGATCCTACGAGCAGTACTTC. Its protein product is CASSQDRGSYEQYF.